This record looks at one TCR beta chain sequence and its context. Its cognate antigen is unknown. Between the mid-2010s and the late 2010s, patients underwent resection in Japan or China. The data stem from a study of immune evolution from preneoplasia to lung adenocarcinoma. Study results and limitations: Normal lung had highest clonality; later lesions appeared denser, more diverse.

Profiled with immunoSEQ multiplex PCR; TCRdb holds only in-frame clones, not every one. Of around 40,000 clones in the sample, 70% to 80% are singletons; the top ten hold around 4.6%. CDR3 size: 15 residues. The V end was cut by 10 bases, the J end by 1 base, with 19 bases between. CDR1 is MNHNY and CDR2 is SVGAGI in the germline V gene (reference sequence). The genes are TRBV6-6 and TRBJ2-5, with D tentatively TRBD1 (6 bases). The receptor's source is a person in their sixties or seventies with lung adenocarcinoma. Sequenced input: FFPE invasive lung adenocarcinoma tissue. As DNA, the CDR3 is TGTGCCACCAAAGGGGGAGACAGTCTCCAAGAGACCCAGTACTTC. It is translated as CATKGGDSLQETQYF.